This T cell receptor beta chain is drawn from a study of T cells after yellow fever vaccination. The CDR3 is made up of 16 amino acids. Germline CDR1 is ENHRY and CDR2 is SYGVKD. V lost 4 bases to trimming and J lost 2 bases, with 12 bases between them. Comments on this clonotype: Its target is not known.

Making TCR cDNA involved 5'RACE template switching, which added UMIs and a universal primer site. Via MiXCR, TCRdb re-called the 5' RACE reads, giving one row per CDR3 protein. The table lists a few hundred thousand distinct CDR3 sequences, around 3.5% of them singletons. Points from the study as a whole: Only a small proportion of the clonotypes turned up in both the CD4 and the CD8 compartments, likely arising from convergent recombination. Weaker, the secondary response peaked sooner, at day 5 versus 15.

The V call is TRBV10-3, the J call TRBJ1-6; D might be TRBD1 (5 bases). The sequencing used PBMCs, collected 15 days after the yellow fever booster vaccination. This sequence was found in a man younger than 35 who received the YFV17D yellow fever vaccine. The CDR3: CAISGQGRPYNSPLHF. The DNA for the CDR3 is TGTGCCATCAGTGGCCAGGGACGACCCTATAATTCACCCCTCCACTTT.